Included here is one T cell receptor (beta chain) sequence, with context. Its antigen specificity is not known. Base qualities are not provided; no much larger clone lies one nucleotide away. The data stem from a study of beta chain features in type 1 diabetes (dated by TCRdb to between 2017 and 2018). Broadly, across the study: Patients and healthy donors did not differ in mean age, gender distribution, total cell number or subset yield. In the study, TCRB repertoires of sorted circulating CD4+ T cell subsets from recently diagnosed type 1 diabetes patients were compared with those of matched healthy donors. Regulatory and stem cell-like memory subsets were obtained from only 8 patients and roughly 8 healthy donors, while naive and central memory subsets were obtained from all 30 or so donors. Across all samples, 107,917,701 sorted cells were examined, and cell number per subset correlated strongly with RNA yield. Study-wide findings and limitations: HLA sub-analyses involved small numbers of individuals, so any influence of HLA type on TCRB rearrangement remained unresolved. At VDJ recombination sites, patients with type 1 diabetes made fewer insertions and deleted more nucleotides, a pattern implying thymic rearrangement abnormalities. Because cDNA rather than genomic DNA was sequenced, highly expressing activated cells could have been over-represented, although no difference in activation and CD3 levels was found between groups. Naive, central memory and regulatory TCRB repertoires appeared to be more similar among patients than among healthy donors. In all four CD4+ subsets, TCRB CDR3 length was moderately but significantly shorter in type 1 diabetes patients. PCR might favor shorter templates, but patient and control samples were amplified and corrected together, so any skew would affect both groups equally.

The entire amount of isolated RNA was reverse transcribed using the High Capacity cDNA Reverse Transcription Kit, so the sequenced TCRB transcripts were expressed ones. Naive, central memory and regulatory T cell samples underwent deep immunoSEQ sequencing, averaging approximately 3.5 million total reads per sample. Sorted cells were lysed in RLT buffer, and RNA was extracted using DNase-treated RNeasy Micro or Mini kits according to cell number. Each cell subset was processed separately to prevent cross-contamination, with patient and healthy donor samples processed together. The immunoSEQ multiplex PCR was used to amplify TCRB sequences from cDNA, yielding 87-bp fragments that span the CDR3 region. Amplicons were sequenced on the Illumina HiSeq platform. As for how the authors treated the data: Synthetic template baselines were used to correct PCR bias computationally, reads within Hamming distance 2 were collapsed, and singletons that could not be merged were discarded. Reads were aligned against IMGT so that V, D and J genes, CDR3 length and insertions or deletions at six rearrangement sites could be assigned. Within each subset, clonotype counts were normalized to the number of sorted cells before true diversity and Gini coefficients were calculated with the tcR R package. Repertoire sharing was quantified using the overlap coefficient calculated on TCRB nucleotide sequences. This is the immuneACCESS table as TCRdb keeps it, with only in-frame sequences that have V and J called. A part of the clones is gone; compared with another copy, unresolved V genes explain less than half, and the rest is unexplained. The DNA gave D and trimming, while V, J and clone size come from that table. The sample records roughly 50,000 clones, roughly 41% of which are singletons. The biggest ten clones account for 1.4% of the sample.

Counted from cysteine to phenylalanine, this CDR3 has 15 amino acids. The entry retains the CDR3 DNA only, 45 bases that are in frame from base 1. CDR1 and CDR2, per the germline V gene, are LGHNA and YSLEER. V loses 0 bases of germline sequence and J loses 4 bases, and the interval between the two ends is 11 bases. From each donor, a single peripheral blood sample of 100 to 150 mL on average was drawn into heparinised tubes. A BD FACSAria II and a panel including CD45RO, CCR7, CD25, CD127, CD95 and CD27 were used to sort naive, central memory, regulatory and stem cell-like memory CD4+ T cells. All sorted populations exceeded 95% purity. PBMCs were isolated immediately by Lymphoprep density gradient centrifugation and stained directly without culture. Samples were stained and sorted in pairs, with one healthy donor and one patient per experiment, so that batch effects were minimized.

The sequence derives from a man younger than 45 with type 1 diabetes. Sequencing input: Tregs from blood. The cell subset or site tag for this specimen amounts to: regulatory CD4+ T cells. The chain is assembled from TRBV4-3 and TRBJ2-3; the D gene is possibly TRBD2, with 5 bases matching. The CDR3 reads as follows: CASSQEGSDSDTQYF. The sequenced DNA: TGCGCCAGCAGCCAAGAGGGTAGCGATTCAGATACGCAGTATTTT.